The clone carrying this TCR beta chain was picked up many times. Its antigen is unidentified. Between the trimmed V and J ends, which lost 3 bases and 2 bases, there was a span of 14 bases. Germline-derived CDR1 and CDR2 are MNHEY and SMNVEV (reference sequence). The CDR3 runs to 15 residues. The data are from a study of blood T cells in healthy people across ages. Points from the study as a whole: Per million T cells, TCR beta diversity dropped roughly linearly as age increased. Long-lived donors carried more naive CD4+ cells and greater diversity than aged donors.

The authors ran a second PCR of 7 to 11 cycles using a sample-barcoded 5' primer and a J-beta primer mix. Via MiXCR, TCRdb re-called the 5' RACE reads, giving one row per CDR3 protein. The repertoire consists of 710,000 or so distinct CDR3 sequences, with about 34% occurring once and the leading ten covering roughly 14%. PBMCs, at least 7 million per sample, were isolated. Sequencing used blood. V is TRBV27 and J is TRBJ2-7; maybe TRBD1 (5 bases). The source of this sequence is an elderly woman in good health. CDR3 sequence: CASSFTEGVPYEQYF. In DNA, the CDR3 is TGTGCCAGCAGTTTTACAGAAGGGGTTCCCTACGAGCAGTACTTC.